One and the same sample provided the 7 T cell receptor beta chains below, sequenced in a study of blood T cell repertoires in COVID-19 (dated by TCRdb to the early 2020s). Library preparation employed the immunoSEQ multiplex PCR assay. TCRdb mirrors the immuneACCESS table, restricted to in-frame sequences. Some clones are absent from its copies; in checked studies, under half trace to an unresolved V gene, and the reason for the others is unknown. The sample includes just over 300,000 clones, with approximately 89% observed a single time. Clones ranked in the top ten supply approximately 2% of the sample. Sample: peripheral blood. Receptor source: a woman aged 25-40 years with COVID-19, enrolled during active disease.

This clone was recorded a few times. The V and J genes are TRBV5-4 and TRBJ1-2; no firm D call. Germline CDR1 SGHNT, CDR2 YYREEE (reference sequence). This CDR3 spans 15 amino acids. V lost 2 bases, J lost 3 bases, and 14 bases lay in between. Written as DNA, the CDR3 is TGTGCCAGCAGCTTCGGTGAGGAGGATTACTATGGCTACACCTTC. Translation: CASSFGEEDYYGYTF.

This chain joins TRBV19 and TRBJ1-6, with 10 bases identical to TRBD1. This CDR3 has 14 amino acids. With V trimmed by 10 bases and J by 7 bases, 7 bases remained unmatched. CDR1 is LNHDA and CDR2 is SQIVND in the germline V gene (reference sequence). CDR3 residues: CATTLTGGNSPLHF. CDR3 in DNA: TGTGCCACTACACTGACAGGGGGCAATTCACCCCTCCACTTT.

In DNA form, the CDR3 reads TGTGCCAGCAGTTTGGTGGGGGCGAGAGATACGCAGTATTTT. This encodes CASSLVGARDTQYF. This sequence joins TRBV28 and TRBJ2-3, with a possible D match to TRBD1 (6 bases). CDR1 is MDHEN, CDR2 SYDVKM, per germline. The CDR3 has 14 amino acids. V was pared by 3 bases and J by 5 bases, with 12 bases between. The full variable domain, in which reference TRBV28 and TRBJ2-3 provide the parts outside the CDR3, is DVKVTQSSRYLVKRTGEKVFLECVQDMDHENMFWYRQDPGLGLRLIYFSYDVKMKEKGDIPEGYSVSREKKERFSLILESASTNQTSMYLCASSLVGARDTQYFGPGTRLTVL.

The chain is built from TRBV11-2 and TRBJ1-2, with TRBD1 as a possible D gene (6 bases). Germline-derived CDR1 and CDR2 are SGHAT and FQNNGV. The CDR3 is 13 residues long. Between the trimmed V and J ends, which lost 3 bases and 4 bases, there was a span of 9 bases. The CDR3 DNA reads TGTGCCAGCAGCTTCGACAGGAGCTATGGCTACACCTTC. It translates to CASSFDRSYGYTF.

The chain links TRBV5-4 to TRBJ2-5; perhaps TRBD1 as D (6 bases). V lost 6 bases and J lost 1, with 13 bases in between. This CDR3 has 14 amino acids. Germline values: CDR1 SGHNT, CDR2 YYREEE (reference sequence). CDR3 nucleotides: TGTGCCAGCAAGCTCGGGACAACCCAAGAGACCCAGTACTTC. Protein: CASKLGTTQETQYF.

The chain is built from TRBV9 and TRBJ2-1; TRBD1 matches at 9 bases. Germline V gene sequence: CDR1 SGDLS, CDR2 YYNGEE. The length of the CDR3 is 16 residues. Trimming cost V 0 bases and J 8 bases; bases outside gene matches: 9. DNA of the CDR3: TGTGCCAGCAGCGTAGGGGGACAGGGTTTAATCGATGAGCAGTTCTTC. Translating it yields CASSVGGQGLIDEQFF. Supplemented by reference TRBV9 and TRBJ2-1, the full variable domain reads DSGVTQTPKHLITATGQRVTLRCSPRSGDLSVYWYQQSLDQGLQFLIQYYNGEERAKGNILERFSAQQFPDLHSELNLSSLELGDSALYFCASSVGGQGLIDEQFFGPGTRLTVL.

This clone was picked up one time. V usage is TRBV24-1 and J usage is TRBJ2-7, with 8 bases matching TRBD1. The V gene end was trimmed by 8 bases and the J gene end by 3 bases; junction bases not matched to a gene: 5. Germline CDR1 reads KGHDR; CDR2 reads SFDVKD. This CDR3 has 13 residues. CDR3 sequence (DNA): TGTGCCACCACCCCAGGGGGCTTCTACGAGCAGTACGTC. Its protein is CATTPGGFYEQYV.